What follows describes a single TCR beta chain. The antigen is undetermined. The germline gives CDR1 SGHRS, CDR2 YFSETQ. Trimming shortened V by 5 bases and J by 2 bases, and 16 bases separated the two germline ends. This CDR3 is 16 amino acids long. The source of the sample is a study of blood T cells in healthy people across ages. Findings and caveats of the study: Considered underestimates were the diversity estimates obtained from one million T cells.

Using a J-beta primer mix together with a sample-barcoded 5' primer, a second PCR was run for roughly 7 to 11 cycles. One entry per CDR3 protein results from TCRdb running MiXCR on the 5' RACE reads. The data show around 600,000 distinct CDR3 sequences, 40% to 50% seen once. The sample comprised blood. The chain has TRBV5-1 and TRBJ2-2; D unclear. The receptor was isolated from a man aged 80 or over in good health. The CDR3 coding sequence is TGCGCCAGCAGTACGGCCCTCCTAGTCAACACCGGGGAGCTGTTTTTT. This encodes CASSTALLVNTGELFF.